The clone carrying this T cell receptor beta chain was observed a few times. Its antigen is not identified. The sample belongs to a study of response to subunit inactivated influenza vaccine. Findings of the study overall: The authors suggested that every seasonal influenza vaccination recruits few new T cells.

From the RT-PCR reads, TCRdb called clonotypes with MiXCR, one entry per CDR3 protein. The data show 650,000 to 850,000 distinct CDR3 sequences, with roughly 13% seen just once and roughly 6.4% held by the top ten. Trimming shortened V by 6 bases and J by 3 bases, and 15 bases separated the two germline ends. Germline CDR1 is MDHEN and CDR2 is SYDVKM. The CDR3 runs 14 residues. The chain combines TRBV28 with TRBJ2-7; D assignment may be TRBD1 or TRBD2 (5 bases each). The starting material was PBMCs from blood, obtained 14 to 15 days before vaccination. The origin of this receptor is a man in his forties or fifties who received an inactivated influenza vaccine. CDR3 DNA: TGTGCCAGCAGGCGCCGGGACGGGTACTACGAGCAGTACTTC. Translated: CASRRRDGYYEQYF.